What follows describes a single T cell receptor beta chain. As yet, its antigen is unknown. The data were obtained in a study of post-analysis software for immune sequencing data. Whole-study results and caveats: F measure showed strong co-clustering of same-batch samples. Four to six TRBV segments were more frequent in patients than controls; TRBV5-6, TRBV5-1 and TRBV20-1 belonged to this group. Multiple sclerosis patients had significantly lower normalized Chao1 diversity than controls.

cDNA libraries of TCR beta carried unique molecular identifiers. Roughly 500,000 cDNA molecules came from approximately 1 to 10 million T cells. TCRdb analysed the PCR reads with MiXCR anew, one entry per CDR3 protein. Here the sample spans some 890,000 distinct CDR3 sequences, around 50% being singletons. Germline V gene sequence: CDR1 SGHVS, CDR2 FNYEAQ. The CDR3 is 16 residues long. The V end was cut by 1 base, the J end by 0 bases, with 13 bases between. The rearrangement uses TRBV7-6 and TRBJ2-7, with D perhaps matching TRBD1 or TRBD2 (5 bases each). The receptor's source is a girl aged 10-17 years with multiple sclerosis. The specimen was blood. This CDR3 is CASSLGRTLSSYEQYF. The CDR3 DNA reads TGTGCCAGCAGCTTAGGGAGGACACTAAGCTCCTACGAGCAGTACTTC.